One and the same sample provided the 10 T cell receptor beta chains below, sequenced in a study of CD8+CD57+ T cells in acquired aplastic anemia. Profiling of TCR beta VDJ combinations and CDR3 sequences used genomic DNA as template. TCRdb re-called the reads through MiXCR, storing one row per CDR3 protein. The data show over 150,000 distinct CDR3 sequences, 63% seen once. An expansion of CD8+CD57+ cells by flow cytometry had been shown in patients chosen for sequencing. What was sequenced was sorted CD4+, CD8+, or CD8+CD57+ T cells (not recorded which) from PBMCs. These receptor sequences come from a human donor with aplastic anemia.

This chain uses TRBV19 with TRBJ1-1; D unclear. This CDR3 is 12 amino acids long. Trimming took off 5 bases at V and 1 base at J, with 5 bases between the two ends. The V gene's germline CDR1 is LNHDA and CDR2 SQIVND (reference sequence). The CDR3 protein is CASSWWNTEAFF. CDR3 bases: TGTGCCAGTAGTTGGTGGAACACTGAAGCTTTCTTT.

J is TRBJ1-4 and V is TRBV29-1, with D possibly matching TRBD1 (5 bases). The CDR3 is made up of 14 amino acids. Per germline, CDR1 SQVTM and CDR2 ANQGSEA. Trimming left V 4 bases short and J 0 bases short, with 9 bases between. The CDR3 DNA is TGCAGCGTTGCAGGGCCTGCAACTAATGAAAAACTGTTTTTT. Its protein is CSVAGPATNEKLFF.

J is TRBJ2-7 and V is TRBV5-1, with TRBD1 identical over 10 bases. This CDR3 has 14 amino acids. V was clipped by 6 bases and J by 2 bases; unmatched bases: 5. CDR1 is SGHRS and CDR2 is YFSETQ in the germline V gene. The CDR3 here is CASTRDRGTYEQYF. The CDR3 DNA is TGCGCCAGCACCCGGGACAGGGGCACCTACGAGCAGTACTTC. Supplemented by reference TRBV5-1 and TRBJ2-7, the full variable domain reads KAGVTQTPRYLIKTRGQQVTLSCSPISGHRSVSWYQQTPGQGLQFLFEYFSETQRNKGNFPGRFSGRQFSNSRSEMNVSTLELGDSALYLCASTRDRGTYEQYFGPGTRLTVT.

The chain carries TRBV19 and TRBJ2-5, with D maybe TRBD1 (6 bases). V gave up 3 bases and J gave up 2 bases, with 13 bases separating them. The germline CDR1 and CDR2 sequences are LNHDA and SQIVND (reference sequence). This CDR3 comprises 15 residues. The CDR3 coding sequence is TGTGCCAGTAGTATCACAGGGACCCAACAAGAGACCCAGTACTTC. Its translation is CASSITGTQQETQYF.

The chain combines TRBV7-9 with TRBJ2-7, with TRBD2 identical over 8 bases. CDR3 length equals 16 residues. Germline CDR1 SEHNR, CDR2 FQNEAQ (reference sequence). V was pared by 8 bases and J by 3 bases, with 15 bases of the junction left unmatched. The CDR3 reads CASAKGAGGRFYEQYF. The CDR3, as DNA: TGTGCCAGCGCAAAAGGGGCGGGGGGCAGATTCTACGAGCAGTACTTC.

The rearrangement uses TRBV29-1 and TRBJ2-3; possible D gene TRBD1, 6 bases. The germline gives CDR1 SQVTM, CDR2 ANQGSEA. There are 13 residues in the CDR3. V lost 1 base, J lost 8 bases, and 13 bases lay in between. The CDR3 DNA sequence: TGCAGCGTTGAAGTAGGGGCAGGGGTTACGCAGTATTTT. Amino acids: CSVEVGAGVTQYF.

As to this clonotype: The germline gene is not matched at one end of the junction; a read error may be the cause. The J gene is TRBJ1-2, the V gene TRBV29-1; the D is unclear. The CDR3 is made up of 14 amino acids. Germline loops: CDR1 SQVTM, CDR2 ANQGSEA. CDR3 nucleotides: TGCAGCGTTGTTAGCCAGCCGTTCGTCTATGGCTACGCCTTC. It is translated as CSVVSQPFVYGYAF.

The chain has TRBV20-1 and TRBJ2-7, with unresolved D. CDR3 length: 13 residues. With 4 bases removed from V and 2 bases from J, the gap between germline ends came to 12 bases. Germline loops: CDR1 DFQATT, CDR2 SNEGSKA (reference sequence). Here the CDR3 reads CSAISGPPYEQYF. In DNA, the CDR3 is TGCAGTGCTATATCCGGGCCTCCCTACGAGCAGTACTTC.

This clonotype appeared a few times. The chain uses TRBV20-1 and TRBJ2-7; TRBD1 matches at 7 bases. Germline V gives CDR1 DFQATT, CDR2 SNEGSKA (reference sequence). This CDR3 comprises 13 residues. V lost 5 bases and J lost 3; bases outside the gene matches: 7. CDR3 region: CSAGRDRLYEQYF. The DNA of the CDR3 is TGCAGTGCTGGCCGGGACAGACTCTACGAGCAGTACTTC.

The rearrangement links TRBV15 to TRBJ2-6; unclear D gene. V was cut by 6 bases and J by 5 bases, with 20 bases left in between. In germline, CDR1 is LNHNV, CDR2 YYDKDF (reference sequence). The CDR3 contains 17 residues. CDR3 bases: TGTGCCACCAGTCCCCCTGCGGAGTCCTGGCGGGCCAACGTCCTGACTTTC. Translated: CATSPPAESWRANVLTF.